One and the same sample provided the 2 T cell receptor beta chains below, sequenced in a study of PD-1 blockade in mismatch repair-deficient tumors (dated by TCRdb to the late 2010s). The receptor library was made with the immunoSEQ multiplex PCR assay. As stored in TCRdb, this immuneACCESS dataset retains in-frame rearrangements with V and J assigned. A fraction of the clones does not appear; measured against another copy, unresolved V genes explain less than half of the discrepancy, and the remainder lacks a known reason. For this sample the table gives fewer than 100,000 clones, of which 65% to 85% were detected only once. Just over 2.5% of the sample is taken by the ten largest. The time point label on this specimen signifies: peripheral blood 12 weeks after first pembrolizumab dose. The sample was peripheral blood, taken 12 weeks after starting pembrolizumab. These receptors were collected from an adult with mismatch repair-deficient cancer.

This clone showed up just once. This chain uses TRBV4-1 with TRBJ2-5; D gene uncertain. The CDR3 contains 12 residues. CDR1 and CDR2 (germline): MGHRA, YSYEKL. Trimming shortened V by 2 bases and J by 7 bases, and 8 bases separated the two germline ends. The CDR3 sequence: CASSQYTGTQYF. In DNA, the CDR3 is TGCGCCAGCAGCCAATATACGGGGACCCAGTACTTC.

V gene TRBV6-5 combines with J gene TRBJ2-2; D gene unclear. Germline values: CDR1 MNHEY, CDR2 SVGAGI. The CDR3 runs to 16 residues. Trimming pared 2 bases from V and 3 bases from J, leaving 13 bases between. CDR3 coding DNA: TGTGCCAGCAGTTACACAACCGTCAGGTACACCGGGGAGCTGTTTTTT. This codes for CASSYTTVRYTGELFF.